The rows below give T cell receptor beta chains drawn from one sample of a study of shared clonotypes between healthy human individuals. TCRdb's copy holds only in-frame clones and misses some; the assay was immunoSEQ multiplex PCR. The sample has hundreds of thousands of clones; 73% are singletons. The material sequenced was memory CD4+ T cells sorted from blood. The receptors come from a woman aged 30 to 39 in good health. CDR3s include the opening cysteine and the closing phenylalanine or tryptophan. The D gene is left open where the match is weak. Size values are once, few and many counts, or a class for expanded clones, and some rows have none.

D: NA; length: 13; V: TRBV11-1; size: NA; J: TRBJ2-1; CDR3: CASSLATTPEQFF; DNA: TGTGCCAGCAGCTTAGCGACAACTCCAGAGCAGTTCTTC
D: NA; length: 13; V: TRBV7-8; size: many; J: TRBJ2-5; CDR3: CASSLVVEETQYF; DNA: TGTGCCAGCAGCTTAGTGGTTGAGGAGACCCAGTACTTC
D: NA; length: 15; V: TRBV15; size: NA; J: TRBJ1-1; CDR3: CATSRDQGLNTEAFF; DNA: TGTGCCACCAGCAGAGATCAGGGGCTGAACACTGAAGCTTTCTTT
D: NA; length: 14; V: TRBV7-8; size: NA; J: TRBJ2-7; CDR3: CASKTSGDSYEQYF; DNA: TGTGCCAGCAAAACATCAGGCGACTCCTACGAGCAGTACTTC
D: NA; length: 15; V: TRBV6-6; size: NA; J: TRBJ2-7; CDR3: CASSYDLGMSYEQYF; DNA: TGTGCCAGCAGTTATGATCTGGGGATGTCCTACGAGCAGTACTTC
D: TRBD2; length: 15; V: TRBV4-1; size: NA; J: TRBJ2-1; CDR3: CASSPGTSGRDEQFF; DNA: TGCGCCAGCAGCCCGGGGACTAGCGGGAGAGATGAGCAGTTCTTC
D: NA; length: 16; V: TRBV11-2; size: NA; J: TRBJ2-3; CDR3: CASSLGHGSGTDTQYF; DNA: TGTGCCAGCAGCTTAGGTCACGGGAGCGGCACAGATACGCAGTATTTT
D: NA; length: 15; V: TRBV5-1; size: NA; J: TRBJ1-1; CDR3: CASSLRQGGNTEAFF; DNA: TGCGCCAGCAGCTTGAGGCAGGGAGGGAACACTGAAGCTTTCTTT
D: TRBD2; length: 15; V: TRBV28; size: NA; J: TRBJ2-7; CDR3: CASSPGSGVSYEQYF; DNA: TGTGCCAGCAGCCCGGGGAGCGGGGTCTCCTACGAGCAGTACTTC
D: NA; length: 14; V: TRBV10-2; size: NA; J: TRBJ2-7; CDR3: CASPTGLDEYEQYF; DNA: TGCGCCAGCCCAACCGGGCTAGATGAGTACGAGCAGTACTTC
D: NA; length: 13; V: TRBV7-9; size: few; J: TRBJ2-7; CDR3: CASSPGGSYEQYF; DNA: TGTGCCAGCAGCCCCGGGGGTTCCTACGAGCAGTACTTC
D: NA; length: 15; V: TRBV27; size: few; J: TRBJ2-1; CDR3: CASSTLANSYNEQFF; DNA: TGTGCCAGCAGTACACTGGCTAATTCTTACAATGAGCAGTTCTTC
D: TRBD1; length: 15; V: TRBV10-1; size: NA; J: TRBJ2-7; CDR3: CASSDRGTGTYEQYF; DNA: TGCGCCAGCAGTGATCGCGGGACAGGTACCTACGAGCAGTACTTC
D: TRBD1; length: 13; V: TRBV19; size: NA; J: TRBJ2-3; CDR3: CASSGQGRDTQYF; DNA: TGTGCCAGTAGTGGACAGGGGAGAGATACGCAGTATTTT
D: TRBD1; length: 17; V: TRBV5-6; size: NA; J: TRBJ2-6; CDR3: CASSPGTGRSGANVLTF; DNA: TGTGCCAGCAGCCCCGGGACAGGGCGATCCGGGGCCAACGTCCTGACTTTC
D: NA; length: 15; V: TRBV25-1; size: NA; J: TRBJ1-3; CDR3: CASSSDRPLEFTIYF; DNA: TGTGCCAGCAGCTCGGACAGACCTCTGGAATTCACCATATATTTT
D: TRBD2; length: 18; V: TRBV7-2; size: NA; J: TRBJ2-1; CDR3: CASSLFAYGGSEGYEQFF; DNA: TGTGCCAGCAGCTTATTCGCCTATGGCGGGAGTGAGGGTTATGAGCAGTTCTTC
D: TRBD2; length: 17; V: TRBV4-1; size: NA; J: TRBJ2-2; CDR3: CASSHKLAGVNTGELFF; DNA: TGCGCCAGCAGCCATAAACTAGCGGGAGTAAACACCGGGGAGCTGTTTTTT